This TCR beta chain comes out of a study of CD8 T cells in ankylosing spondylitis. The table lists this clonotype with many counts. What it binds is not known. MiXCR, run by TCRdb on the 5' RACE reads, gives a single entry per CDR3 protein. The data contain 39,000 or so distinct CDR3 sequences, about 9.4% of them seen just once; the ten biggest clones take up about a sixth. There are 15 residues in the CDR3. From germline, CDR1 is LGHNA and CDR2 YNFKEQ. The V and J ends lost 2 bases and 2 bases, in that order; junction bases with no gene match: 5. Findings and caveats of the study: Reportedly, matched ankylosing spondylitis synovial fluid was significantly enriched for disease-linked clones.

Sequenced: blood, either unsorted or a sorted T cell fraction (not recorded which). The sequence derives from a male donor with ankylosing spondylitis or in good health (not recorded which). This rearrangement joins TRBV4-2 to TRBJ2-7, with 8 bases lining up with TRBD2. This CDR3 reads CASSQTTSGTYEQYF. Here the CDR3 DNA reads TGTGCCAGCAGCCAAACCACTAGCGGAACCTACGAGCAGTACTTC.